The clone carrying this TCR beta chain was recorded at least ten times. The antigen is undetermined. Germline V CDR1 and CDR2: MDHEN, SYDVKM. The CDR3 totals 14 residues. V was pared by 7 bases and J by 5 bases, with 8 bases of the junction left unmatched. The sample is drawn from a study of T cell repertoires in cytomegalovirus infection. Across the whole study: Public TCR beta signatures indicated both CMV infection and matching HLA type. The study's findings and limits: HLA-C-restricted TCR beta clonotypes specific for CMV led the ex vivo response. Cumulated frequencies of public TCR beta families served to identify carriers of CMV plus the relevant HLA.

Each CDR3 protein is one row after TCRdb ran MiXCR on the reads. The profile covers 200,000 to 300,000 distinct CDR3 sequences, with approximately 13% appearing a single time and about 1.5% taken by the ten largest. This clonotype originated in a human donor in good health (CMV status not recorded). Some clones in this sample may be carry-over from other donors' samples. The chain carries TRBV28 and TRBJ1-5; 7 nucleotides match TRBD1. Material: PBMCs. CDR3 in DNA: TGTGCCAGCAACGCAGACAGGGCGGATCAGCCCCAGCATTTT. Translating it yields CASNADRADQPQHF.